The 31 T cell receptor beta chains below come from one sample, sequenced in a study of blood T cell repertoires in COVID-19. The table came from immunoSEQ multiplex PCR; TCRdb's copy has only in-frame clones and leaves some out. The table has about 350,000 clones, about nine tenths seen once. Sequenced input: peripheral blood. The receptors shown here come from a woman in her 70s with COVID-19, enrolled during active disease.

The chain couples TRBV6-2 or TRBV6-3 to TRBJ1-5; tentatively, D is TRBD1 (5 bases). Germline CDR1 MNHEY, CDR2 SVGEGT. CDR3 length: 16 residues. The germline V and J ends were trimmed by 0 bases and 2 bases, with 11 bases remaining between them. CDR3 amino acids: CASSYSGLRGNQPQHF. CDR3 nucleotides: TGTGCCAGCAGTTACTCGGGGCTTCGGGGCAATCAGCCCCAGCATTTT.

CDR3 bases: TGTGCCAGCAGTTACGTGAGAGTATCAGATACGCAGTATTTT. It encodes CASSYVRVSDTQYF. The V gene is TRBV6-2 or TRBV6-3, the J gene TRBJ2-3; D unclear. The V end was cut by 2 bases, the J end by 4 bases, with 10 bases between. Germline lookup yields CDR1 MNHEY and CDR2 SVGEGT. The CDR3 length is 14 residues.

There are a few counts of this clone. V is TRBV27 and J is TRBJ1-6, with 11 bases that match TRBD1. Germline V CDR1 and CDR2: MNHEY, SMNVEV (reference sequence). The CDR3 loop spans 20 amino acids. J gave up 0 bases and V 5 bases, and 12 bases lay outside the gene matches. CDR3 bases: TGTGCCAGCAGTCCGTGGACAGGGGGCCCTTTAAGCTCCTATAATTCACCCCTCCACTTT. This codes for CASSPWTGGPLSSYNSPLHF.

The V gene is TRBV11-2, the J gene TRBJ2-2, with a weak D call TRBD1 (6 bases). Germline-derived CDR1 and CDR2 are SGHAT and FQNNGV. V was trimmed by 1 base and J by 0 bases, leaving 6 bases between them. The CDR3 runs to 15 residues. The CDR3 nucleotides read TGTGCCAGCAGCTTAGCAGGGGCGAACACCGGGGAGCTGTTTTTT. This translates into CASSLAGANTGELFF.

The chain combines TRBV5-1 with TRBJ2-3; D is unclear. CDR3 size: 16 residues. The V gene's germline CDR1 is SGHRS and CDR2 YFSETQ. The ends were cut back, 0 bases at V and 2 bases at J, with 13 bases in the middle. The CDR3 sequence is CASSLGASLYTDTQYF. CDR3 in DNA: TGCGCCAGCAGCTTGGGGGCATCACTTTACACAGATACGCAGTATTTT.

The rearrangement links TRBV7-2 to TRBJ2-5; D is possibly TRBD2 (5 bases). Looked up from germline, CDR1 is SGHTA and CDR2 is FQGNSA. This CDR3 region has 13 residues. The germline V and J ends were trimmed by 6 bases and 5 bases, with 13 bases remaining between them. The CDR3 sequence is CASSGGGYETQYF. DNA for the CDR3: TGTGCCAGCAGTGGAGGTGGGTACGAGACCCAGTACTTC.

This clone came up many times. The chain has TRBV7-9 and TRBJ2-5; D call uncertain. The CDR3 contains 12 residues. CDR1 is SEHNR and CDR2 is FQNEAQ in the germline V gene (reference sequence). The V end was cut by 3 bases, the J end by 7 bases, with 9 bases between. The CDR3 DNA reads TGTGCCAGCAGCTTTAATCTAGTGACCCAGTACTTC. This translates into CASSFNLVTQYF.

V is TRBV4-1 and J is TRBJ1-4; no clear D gene. Trimming removed 2 bases from V and 8 bases from J, with 18 bases in between. The CDR3 has 16 amino acids. Germline V gene sequence: CDR1 MGHRA, CDR2 YSYEKL. The CDR3 nucleotides are TGCGCCAGCAGCCAAAATGGAATCGGCAGCGCAGAAAAACTGTTTTTT. Translating gives CASSQNGIGSAEKLFF.

The V gene is TRBV18, the J gene TRBJ1-1; 7 bases are a match to TRBD1. After removal of 5 bases from V and 7 bases from J, the junction contained 10 bases not matched to a gene. Germline-derived CDR1 and CDR2 are KGHSH and LQKENI. This CDR3 contains 14 residues. Written as DNA, the CDR3 is TGTGCCAGCTCAACTCCTACAGGGGTCAATGAAGCTTTCTTT. It specifies CASSTPTGVNEAFF.

The chain is built from TRBV6-1 and TRBJ1-6; 8 positions match TRBD1. The CDR3 has 15 residues. V lost 1 base to trimming and J lost 9 bases; unmatched junction nucleotides: 5. CDR1 is MNHNS and CDR2 is SASEGT in the germline V gene. CDR3 bases: TGTGCCAGCAGTGAAGAGTGGGACAGGCGTTCACCCCTCCACTTT. Amino acid sequence: CASSEEWDRRSPLHF.

This chain uses TRBV4-1 with TRBJ2-5, with 7 bases aligning to TRBD1. The CDR3 runs to 15 residues. With 6 bases clipped from V and 2 bases from J, the junction kept 9 bases outside the gene matches. Germline CDR1 and CDR2: MGHRA and YSYEKL. DNA of the CDR3: TGCGCCAGCAGAGCTTTAGGGACAGCACAAGAGACCCAGTACTTC. Translation gives CASRALGTAQETQYF.

The chain has TRBV28 and TRBJ1-2, with D unclear. Trimming pared 4 bases from V and 3 bases from J, leaving 9 bases between. Germline loops: CDR1 MDHEN, CDR2 SYDVKM. The CDR3 extends over 13 amino acids. The CDR3 bases are TGTGCCAGCAGTTCCCACGGTGACTATGGCTACACCTTC. Translating it yields CASSSHGDYGYTF.

This clone was counted a single time. This chain links TRBV30 with TRBJ1-5, with 12 nucleotides matching TRBD1. CDR3 length: 15 amino acids. Trimming cost V 0 bases and J 7 bases; bases outside gene matches: 4. In germline, CDR1 is GTSNPN, CDR2 SVGIG (reference sequence). CDR3 in DNA: TGTGCCTGGAGTGTAGGGACAGGGGGCGGACAGCCCCAGCATTTT. It is translated as CAWSVGTGGGQPQHF.

The chain recombines TRBV29-1 with TRBJ2-6, with 7 bases aligning to TRBD1. The germline gives CDR1 SQVTM, CDR2 ANQGSEA. This CDR3 spans 14 amino acids. With 6 bases clipped from V and 2 bases from J, the junction kept 4 bases outside the gene matches. The CDR3 is CSVDDRAGANVLTF. The CDR3 DNA reads as TGCAGCGTAGACGACAGGGCTGGGGCCAACGTCCTGACTTTC. The whole variable domain, remainder taken from reference TRBV29-1 and TRBJ2-6, is SAVISQKPSRDICQRGTSLTIQCQVDSQVTMMFWYRQQPGQSLTLIATANQGSEATYESGFVIDKFPISRPNLTFSTLTVSNMSPEDSSIYLCSVDDRAGANVLTFGAGSRLTVL.

The rearrangement links TRBV18 to TRBJ1-2, with TRBD1 identical over 7 bases. CDR1 and CDR2 from the germline V gene are KGHSH and LQKENI. The CDR3 extends over 15 amino acids. Trimming cost V 4 bases and J 3 bases; bases outside gene matches: 8. The CDR3 DNA is TGTGCCAGCTCACTTTCTCGACAGGGAGACTATGGCTACACCTTC. It encodes CASSLSRQGDYGYTF.

This sequence joins TRBV14 and TRBJ1-2, with D possibly TRBD1 on 5 matching bases. V was trimmed by 1 base and J by 8 bases, leaving 14 bases between them. Germline CDR1 reads SGHDN; CDR2 reads FVKESK. The CDR3 is 14 amino acids. The CDR3 coding sequence is TGTGCCAGCAGCCAAGTTTCAGGGTCCTTCGGCTACACCTTC. Protein product: CASSQVSGSFGYTF.

The V gene is TRBV6-5, the J gene TRBJ2-2; TRBD2 agrees at 11 bases. The trim removed 4 bases at V and 6 bases at J, leaving 7 bases unmatched. CDR3 size: 16 residues. The germline gives CDR1 MNHEY, CDR2 SVGAGI. The CDR3 spells CASSSILAGGPGELFF. The DNA for the CDR3 is TGTGCCAGCAGTTCGATCTTAGCGGGGGGGCCCGGGGAGCTGTTTTTT.

This clone has more than one count but fewer than ten. This chain joins TRBV7-2 and TRBJ1-5; the match to TRBD1 covers 7 bases. This CDR3 has 15 residues. With V trimmed by 4 bases and J by 6 bases, 9 bases remained unmatched. The germline V gene has CDR1 SGHTA and CDR2 FQGNSA. The CDR3 spells CASSSKTGSGQPQHF. The CDR3 DNA sequence: TGTGCCAGCAGCTCGAAGACAGGGTCTGGTCAGCCCCAGCATTTT.

J is TRBJ2-7 and V is TRBV30; possible D gene TRBD2, 5 bases. V lost 4 bases, J lost 2 bases, and 12 bases lay in between. Germline V gives CDR1 GTSNPN, CDR2 SVGIG (reference sequence). The CDR3 covers 13 residues. The CDR3 coding sequence is TGTGCCTGGAAGCTCTGGAGGACCTACGAGCAGTACTTC. This codes for CAWKLWRTYEQYF. The full variable domain, with the rest looked up from reference TRBV30 and TRBJ2-7, is SQTIHQWPATLVQPVGSPLSLECTVEGTSNPNLYWYRQAAGRGLQLLFYSVGIGQISSEVPQNLSASRPQDRQFILSSKKLLLSDSGFYLCAWKLWRTYEQYFGPGTRLTVT.

This clone was seen only once. This chain joins TRBV19 and TRBJ1-2; TRBD1 might be the D (6 bases). The CDR3 covers 16 residues. V shed 3 bases and J shed 2 bases, with 16 bases lying between them. Germline CDR1 LNHDA, CDR2 SQIVND (reference sequence). CDR3: CASSILQGSGNYGYTF. DNA of the CDR3: TGTGCCAGTAGTATTTTACAGGGTTCCGGAAACTATGGCTACACCTTC.

This rearrangement joins TRBV5-4 to TRBJ2-6; D remains ambiguous. This CDR3 region has 15 residues. Germline V lookup: CDR1 SGHNT, CDR2 YYREEE (reference sequence). The V end lost 4 bases, the J end lost 4 bases, and 12 bases lay between the germline ends. In DNA form, the CDR3 reads TGTGCCAGCAGCCCCCAAGACGGGGGGGCCAACGTCCTGACTTTC. This gives the protein CASSPQDGGANVLTF.

This chain connects TRBV5-4 to TRBJ1-5, with D unresolved. This CDR3 contains 13 residues. Trimming left V 0 bases short and J 8 bases short, with 9 bases between. Germline V gives CDR1 SGHNT, CDR2 YYREEE (reference sequence). CDR3 in DNA: TGTGCCAGCAGCTTGGCCATCGGTGAGCCCCAGCATTTT. It yields the protein CASSLAIGEPQHF. Using reference TRBV5-4 and TRBJ1-5 for the parts outside the CDR3, the full variable domain is ETGVTQSPTHLIKTRGQQVTLRCSSQSGHNTVSWYQQALGQGPQFIFQYYREEENGRGNFPPRFSGLQFPNYSSELNVNALELDDSALYLCASSLAIGEPQHFGDGTRLSIL.

This sequence joins TRBV5-8 and TRBJ2-2, with TRBD1 identical over 7 bases. CDR1 and CDR2 (germline): SGHTS, YDEGEE. This CDR3 spans 15 amino acids. J was trimmed by 1 base and V by 4 bases; bases with no gene match: 4. The CDR3 nucleotides are TGTGCCAGCAGCCCCCGGACAGGGAACACCGGGGAGCTGTTTTTT. Translation: CASSPRTGNTGELFF.

The J gene is TRBJ1-2, the V gene TRBV25-1; D possibly corresponds to TRBD1 (6 bases). Trimming left V 7 bases short and J 2 bases short, with 20 bases between. CDR1 is MGHDK, CDR2 SYGVNS, per germline. CDR3 size: 16 residues. CDR3 in amino acids: CASNPSGGGGNYGYTF. CDR3 bases: TGTGCCAGCAACCCCTCTGGAGGGGGGGGGAACTATGGCTACACCTTC.

This sequence joins TRBV3-1 (or the pseudogene TRBV3-2) and TRBJ2-4, with D possibly matching TRBD1 (6 bases). The V gene lost 3 bases and the J gene lost 2 bases, with 17 bases spanning the gap. The CDR3 covers 17 residues. Germline values: CDR1 LGHDT, CDR2 YNNKEL (reference sequence). The CDR3 DNA reads as TGTGCCAGCAGCCAGTTTAGGGGACAATTTCCCAAAAACATTCAGTACTTC. It is translated as CASSQFRGQFPKNIQYF.

The chain employs TRBV5-8 and TRBJ2-7; TRBD2 matches 12 bases. Germline loops: CDR1 SGHTS, CDR2 YDEGEE. V shed 0 bases and J 6 bases; nucleotides not matched to a gene: 4. There are 15 residues in the CDR3. The CDR3 region has the DNA TGTGCCAGCAGCTTGGTGACTAGCGGGGGATCCGAGCAGTACTTC. It specifies CASSLVTSGGSEQYF.

V usage is TRBV5-6 and J usage is TRBJ1-1, with a possible D match to TRBD1 (6 bases). V lost 4 bases and J lost 2, with 15 bases in between. Germline-derived CDR1 and CDR2 are SGHDT and YYEEEE. The CDR3 consists of 15 residues. In DNA, the CDR3 is TGTGCCAGCAGCCCAAGGACAGCGGGAAACACTGAAGCTTTCTTT. Protein: CASSPRTAGNTEAFF. The whole variable domain, filled in from reference TRBV5-6 and TRBJ1-1, reads DAGVTQSPTHLIKTRGQQVTLRCSPKSGHDTVSWYQQALGQGPQFIFQYYEEEERQRGNFPDRFSGHQFPNYSSELNVNALLLGDSALYLCASSPRTAGNTEAFFGQGTRLTVV.

The chain links TRBV12-5 to TRBJ2-7, with TRBD1 matching 7 bases. The CDR3 consists of 16 residues. V gave up 0 bases and J gave up 1 base; unmatched junction bases: 6. Germline CDR1 is LGHNT and CDR2 is FRNRAP. The CDR3, as DNA: TGTGCTAGTGGTTTGGTAATCGAGACAGGGTCCTACGAGCAGTACTTC. Its protein product is CASGLVIETGSYEQYF.

The chain couples TRBV5-6 to TRBJ1-1; D may be TRBD1 (5 bases). The CDR3 covers 17 residues. CDR1 is SGHDT, CDR2 YYEEEE, per germline. V dropped 0 bases and J dropped 2 bases, with 17 bases sitting between them. CDR3 region: CASSLEEGIYHNTEAFF. The CDR3 region has the DNA TGTGCCAGCAGCTTGGAGGAGGGGATCTATCATAACACTGAAGCTTTCTTT.

The chain recombines TRBV7-8 with TRBJ1-4, with D possibly TRBD1 on 5 matching bases. CDR1 SGHVS and CDR2 FQNEAQ come from the germline V gene. This CDR3 comprises 14 residues. V lost 5 bases to trimming and J lost 1 base, with 8 bases between them. The CDR3 nucleotides read TGTGCCAGCAGCATGACAGTAACTAATGAAAAACTGTTTTTT. Protein: CASSMTVTNEKLFF. The full variable domain, its missing parts supplied by reference TRBV7-8 and TRBJ1-4, is GAGVSQSPRYKVAKRGQDVALRCDPISGHVSLFWYQQALGQGPEFLTYFQNEAQLDKSGLPSDRFFAERPEGSVSTLKIQRTQQEDSAVYLCASSMTVTNEKLFFGSGTQLSVL.

The chain combines TRBV7-6 with TRBJ2-3; weak D call: TRBD2 (7 bases). The V gene lost 0 bases and the J gene lost 5 bases, with 21 bases spanning the gap. Germline loops: CDR1 SGHVS, CDR2 FNYEAQ. The CDR3 spans 18 residues. The DNA for the CDR3 is TGTGCCAGCAGCTTAGCCCACGATGAGGGGGGGATATTAGATACGCAGTATTTT. Translating gives CASSLAHDEGGILDTQYF.